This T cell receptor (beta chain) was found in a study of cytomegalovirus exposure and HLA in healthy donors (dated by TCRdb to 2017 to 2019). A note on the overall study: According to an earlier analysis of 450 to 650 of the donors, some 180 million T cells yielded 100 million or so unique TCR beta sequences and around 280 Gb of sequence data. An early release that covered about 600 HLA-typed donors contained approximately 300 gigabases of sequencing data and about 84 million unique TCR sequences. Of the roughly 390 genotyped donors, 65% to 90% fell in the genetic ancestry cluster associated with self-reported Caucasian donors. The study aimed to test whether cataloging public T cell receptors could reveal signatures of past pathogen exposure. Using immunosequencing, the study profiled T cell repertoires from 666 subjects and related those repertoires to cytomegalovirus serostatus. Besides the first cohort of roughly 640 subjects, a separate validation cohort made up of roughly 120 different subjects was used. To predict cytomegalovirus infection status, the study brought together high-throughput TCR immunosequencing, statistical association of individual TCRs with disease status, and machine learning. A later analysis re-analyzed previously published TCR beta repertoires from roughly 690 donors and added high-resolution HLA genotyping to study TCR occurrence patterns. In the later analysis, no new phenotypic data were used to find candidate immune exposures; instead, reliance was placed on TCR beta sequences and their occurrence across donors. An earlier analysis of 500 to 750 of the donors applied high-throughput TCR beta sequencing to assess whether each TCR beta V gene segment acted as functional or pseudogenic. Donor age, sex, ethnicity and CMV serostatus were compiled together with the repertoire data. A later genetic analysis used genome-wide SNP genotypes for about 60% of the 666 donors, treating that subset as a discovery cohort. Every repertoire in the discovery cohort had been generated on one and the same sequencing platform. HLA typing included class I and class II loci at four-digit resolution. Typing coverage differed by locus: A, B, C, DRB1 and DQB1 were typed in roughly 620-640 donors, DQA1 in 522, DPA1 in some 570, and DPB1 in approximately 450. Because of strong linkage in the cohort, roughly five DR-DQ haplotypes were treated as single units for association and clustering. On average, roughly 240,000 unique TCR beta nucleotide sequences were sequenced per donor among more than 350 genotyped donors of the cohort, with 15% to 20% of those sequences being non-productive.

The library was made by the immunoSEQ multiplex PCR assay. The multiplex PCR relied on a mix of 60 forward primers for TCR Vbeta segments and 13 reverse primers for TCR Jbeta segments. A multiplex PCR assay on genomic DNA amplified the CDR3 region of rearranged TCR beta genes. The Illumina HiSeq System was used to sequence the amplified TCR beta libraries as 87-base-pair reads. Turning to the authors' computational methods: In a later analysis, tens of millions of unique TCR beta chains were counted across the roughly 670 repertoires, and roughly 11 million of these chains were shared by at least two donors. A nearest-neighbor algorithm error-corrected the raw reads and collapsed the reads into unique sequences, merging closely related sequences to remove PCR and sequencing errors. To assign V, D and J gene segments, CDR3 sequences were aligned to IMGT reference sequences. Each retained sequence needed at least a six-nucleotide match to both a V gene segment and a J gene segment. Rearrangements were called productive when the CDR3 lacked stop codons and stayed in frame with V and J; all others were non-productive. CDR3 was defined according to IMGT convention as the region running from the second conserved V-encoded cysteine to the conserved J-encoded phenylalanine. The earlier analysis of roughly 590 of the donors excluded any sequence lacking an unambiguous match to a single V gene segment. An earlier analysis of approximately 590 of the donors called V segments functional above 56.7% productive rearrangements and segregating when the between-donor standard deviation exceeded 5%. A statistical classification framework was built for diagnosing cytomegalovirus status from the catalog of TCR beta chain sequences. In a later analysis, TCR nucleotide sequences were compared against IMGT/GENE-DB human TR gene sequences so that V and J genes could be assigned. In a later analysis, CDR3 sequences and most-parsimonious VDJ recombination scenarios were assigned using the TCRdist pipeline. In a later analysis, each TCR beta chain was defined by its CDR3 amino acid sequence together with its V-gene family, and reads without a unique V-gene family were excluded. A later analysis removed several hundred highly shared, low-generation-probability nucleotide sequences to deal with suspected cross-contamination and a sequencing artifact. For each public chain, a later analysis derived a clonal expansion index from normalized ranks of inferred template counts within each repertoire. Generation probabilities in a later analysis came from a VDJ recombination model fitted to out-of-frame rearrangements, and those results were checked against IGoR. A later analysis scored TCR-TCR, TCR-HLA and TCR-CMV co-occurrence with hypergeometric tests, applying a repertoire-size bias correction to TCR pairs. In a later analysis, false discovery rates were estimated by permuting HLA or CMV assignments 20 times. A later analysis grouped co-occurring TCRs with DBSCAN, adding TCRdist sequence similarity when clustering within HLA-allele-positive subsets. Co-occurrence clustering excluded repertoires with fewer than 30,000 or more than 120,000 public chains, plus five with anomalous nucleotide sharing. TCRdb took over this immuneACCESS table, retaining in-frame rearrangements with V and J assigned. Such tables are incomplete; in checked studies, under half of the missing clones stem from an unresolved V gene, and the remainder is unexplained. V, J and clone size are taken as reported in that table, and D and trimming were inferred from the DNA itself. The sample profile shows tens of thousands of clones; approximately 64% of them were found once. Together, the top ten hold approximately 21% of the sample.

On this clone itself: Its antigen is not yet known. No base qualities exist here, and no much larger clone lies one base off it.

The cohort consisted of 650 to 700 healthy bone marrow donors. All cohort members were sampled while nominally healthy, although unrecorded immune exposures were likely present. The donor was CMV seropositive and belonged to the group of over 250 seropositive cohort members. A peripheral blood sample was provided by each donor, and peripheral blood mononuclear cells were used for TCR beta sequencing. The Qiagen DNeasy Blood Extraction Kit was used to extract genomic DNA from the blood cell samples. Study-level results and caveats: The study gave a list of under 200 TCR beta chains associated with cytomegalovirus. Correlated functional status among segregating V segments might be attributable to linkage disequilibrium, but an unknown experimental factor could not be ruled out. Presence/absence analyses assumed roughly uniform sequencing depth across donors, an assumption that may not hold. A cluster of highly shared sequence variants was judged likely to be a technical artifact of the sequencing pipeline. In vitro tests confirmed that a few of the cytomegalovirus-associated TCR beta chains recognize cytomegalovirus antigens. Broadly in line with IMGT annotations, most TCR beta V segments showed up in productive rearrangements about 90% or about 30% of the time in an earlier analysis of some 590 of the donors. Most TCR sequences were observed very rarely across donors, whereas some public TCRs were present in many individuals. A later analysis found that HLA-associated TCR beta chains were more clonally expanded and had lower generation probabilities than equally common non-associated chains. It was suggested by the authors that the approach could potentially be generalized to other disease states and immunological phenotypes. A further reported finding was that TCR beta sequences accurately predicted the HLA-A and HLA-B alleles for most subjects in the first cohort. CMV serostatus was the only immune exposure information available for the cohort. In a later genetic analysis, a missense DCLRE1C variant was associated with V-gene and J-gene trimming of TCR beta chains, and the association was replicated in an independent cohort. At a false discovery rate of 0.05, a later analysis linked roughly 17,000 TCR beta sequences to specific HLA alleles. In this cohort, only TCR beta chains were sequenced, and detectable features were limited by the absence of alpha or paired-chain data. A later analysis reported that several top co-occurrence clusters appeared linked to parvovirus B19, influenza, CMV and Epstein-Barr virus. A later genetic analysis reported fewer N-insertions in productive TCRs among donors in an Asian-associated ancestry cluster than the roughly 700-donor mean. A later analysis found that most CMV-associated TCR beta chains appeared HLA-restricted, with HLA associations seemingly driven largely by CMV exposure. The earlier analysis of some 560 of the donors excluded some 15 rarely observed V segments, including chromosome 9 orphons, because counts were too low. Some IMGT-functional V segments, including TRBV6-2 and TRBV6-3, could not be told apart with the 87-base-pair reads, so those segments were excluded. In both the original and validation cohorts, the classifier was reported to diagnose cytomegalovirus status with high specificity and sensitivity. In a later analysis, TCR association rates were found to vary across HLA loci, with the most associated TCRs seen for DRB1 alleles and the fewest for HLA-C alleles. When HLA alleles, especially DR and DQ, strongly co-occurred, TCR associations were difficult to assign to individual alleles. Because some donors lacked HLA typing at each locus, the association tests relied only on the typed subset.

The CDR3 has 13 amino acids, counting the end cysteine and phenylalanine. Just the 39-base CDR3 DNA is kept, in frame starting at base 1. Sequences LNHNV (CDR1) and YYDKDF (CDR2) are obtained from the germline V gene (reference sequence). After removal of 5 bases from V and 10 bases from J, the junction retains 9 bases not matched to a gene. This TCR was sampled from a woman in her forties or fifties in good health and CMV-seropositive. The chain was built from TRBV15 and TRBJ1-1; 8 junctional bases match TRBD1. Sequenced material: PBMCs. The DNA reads TGTGCCACCAGCCAACTAATGACAGGGGTAGCTTTCTTT. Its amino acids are CATSQLMTGVAFF. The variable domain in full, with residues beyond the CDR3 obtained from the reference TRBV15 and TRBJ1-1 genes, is DAMVIQNPRYQVTQFGKPVTLSCSQTLNHNVMYWYQQKSSQAPKLLFHYYDKDFNNEADTPDNFQSRRPNTSFCFLDIRSPGLGDTAMYLCATSQLMTGVAFFGQGTRLTVV.